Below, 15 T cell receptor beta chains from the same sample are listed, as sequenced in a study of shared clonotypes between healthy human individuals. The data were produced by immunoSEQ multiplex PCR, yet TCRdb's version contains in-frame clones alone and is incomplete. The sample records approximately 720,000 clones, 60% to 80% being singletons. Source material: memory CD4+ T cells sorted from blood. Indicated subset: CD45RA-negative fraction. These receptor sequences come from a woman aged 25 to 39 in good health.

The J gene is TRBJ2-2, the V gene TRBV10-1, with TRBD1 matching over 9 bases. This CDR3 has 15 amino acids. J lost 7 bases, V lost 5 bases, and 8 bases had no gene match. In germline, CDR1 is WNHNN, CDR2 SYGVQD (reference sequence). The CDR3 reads CASSPGTGYDGELFF. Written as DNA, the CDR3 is TGCGCCAGCAGTCCCGGGACAGGGTATGACGGGGAGCTGTTTTTT.

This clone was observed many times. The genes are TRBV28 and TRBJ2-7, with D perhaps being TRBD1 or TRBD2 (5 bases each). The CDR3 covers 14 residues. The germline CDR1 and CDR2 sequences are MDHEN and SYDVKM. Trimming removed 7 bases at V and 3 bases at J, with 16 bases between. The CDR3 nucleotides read TGTGCCAGCATTACCGGGACGGAGAGCTACGAGCAGTACTTC. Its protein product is CASITGTESYEQYF.

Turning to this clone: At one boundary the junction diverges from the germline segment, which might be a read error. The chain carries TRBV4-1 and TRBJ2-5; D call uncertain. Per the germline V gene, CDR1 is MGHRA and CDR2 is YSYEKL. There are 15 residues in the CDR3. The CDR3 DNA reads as TGCGCCAGCAGCCAACCATCGAACCTTGTAGAGGCCCAGTACTTC. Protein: CASSQPSNLVEAQYF.

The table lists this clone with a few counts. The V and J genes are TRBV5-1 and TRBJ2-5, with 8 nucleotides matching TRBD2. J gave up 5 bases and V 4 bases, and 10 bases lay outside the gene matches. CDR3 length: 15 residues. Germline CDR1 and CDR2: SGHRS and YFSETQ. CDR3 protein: CASSGGVGGGETQYF. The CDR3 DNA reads TGCGCCAGCAGCGGAGGGGTTGGCGGGGGGGAGACCCAGTACTTC.

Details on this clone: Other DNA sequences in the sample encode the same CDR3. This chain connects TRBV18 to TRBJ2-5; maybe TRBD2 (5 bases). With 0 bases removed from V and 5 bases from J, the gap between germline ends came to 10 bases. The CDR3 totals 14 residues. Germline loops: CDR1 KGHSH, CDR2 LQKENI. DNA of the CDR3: TGTGCCAGCTCACCACCGGGAGATCGGGAGACCCAGTACTTC. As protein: CASSPPGDRETQYF.

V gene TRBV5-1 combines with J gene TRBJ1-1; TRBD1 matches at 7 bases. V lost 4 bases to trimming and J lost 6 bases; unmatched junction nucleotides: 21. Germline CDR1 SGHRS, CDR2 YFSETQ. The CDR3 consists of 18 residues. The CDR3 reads CASSRLVPGQSQGAEAFF. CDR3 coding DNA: TGCGCCAGCAGCCGCCTCGTCCCGGGACAGTCCCAGGGGGCTGAAGCTTTCTTT. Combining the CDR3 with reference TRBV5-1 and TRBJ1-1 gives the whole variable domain KAGVTQTPRYLIKTRGQQVTLSCSPISGHRSVSWYQQTPGQGLQFLFEYFSETQRNKGNFPGRFSGRQFSNSRSEMNVSTLELGDSALYLCASSRLVPGQSQGAEAFFGQGTRLTVV.

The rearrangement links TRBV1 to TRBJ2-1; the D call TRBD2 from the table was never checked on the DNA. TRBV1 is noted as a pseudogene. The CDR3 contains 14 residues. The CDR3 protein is CTSSPSRGYNEQFF. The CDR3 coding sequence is TGCACCAGCAGCCCGAGCCGGGGTTACAATGAGCAGTTCTTC.

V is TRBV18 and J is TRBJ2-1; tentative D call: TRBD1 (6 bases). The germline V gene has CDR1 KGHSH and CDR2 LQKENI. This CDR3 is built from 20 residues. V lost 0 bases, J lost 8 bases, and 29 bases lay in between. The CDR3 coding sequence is TGTGCCAGCTCACCACCGCGTGGACGGGACATTCTTGGGGGTCCCCATGAGCAGTTCTTC. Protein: CASSPPRGRDILGGPHEQFF.

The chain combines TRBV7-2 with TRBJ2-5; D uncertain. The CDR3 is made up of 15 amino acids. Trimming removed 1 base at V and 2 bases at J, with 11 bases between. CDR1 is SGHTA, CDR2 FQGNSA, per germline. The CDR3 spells CASSLVAKPQETQYF. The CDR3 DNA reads TGTGCCAGCAGCTTAGTCGCAAAACCACAAGAGACCCAGTACTTC. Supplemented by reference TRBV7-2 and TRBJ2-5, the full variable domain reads GAGVSQSPSNKVTEKGKDVELRCDPISGHTALYWYRQSLGQGLEFLIYFQGNSAPDKSGLPSDRFSAERTGGSVSTLTIQRTQQEDSAVYLCASSLVAKPQETQYFGPGTRLLVL.

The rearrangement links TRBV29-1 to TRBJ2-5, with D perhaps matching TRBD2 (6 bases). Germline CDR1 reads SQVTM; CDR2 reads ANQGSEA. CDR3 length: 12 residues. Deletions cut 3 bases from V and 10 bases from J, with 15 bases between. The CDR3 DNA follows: TGCAGCGTTGAGCCCCAGCCGCGGGACCAGTACTTC. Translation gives CSVEPQPRDQYF.

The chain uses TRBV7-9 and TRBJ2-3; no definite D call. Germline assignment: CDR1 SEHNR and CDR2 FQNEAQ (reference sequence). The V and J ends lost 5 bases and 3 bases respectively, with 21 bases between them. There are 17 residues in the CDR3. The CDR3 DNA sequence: TGTGCCAGCAGCCCCACACGAGACGCCTACCGAACAGATACGCAGTATTTT. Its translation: CASSPTRDAYRTDTQYF.

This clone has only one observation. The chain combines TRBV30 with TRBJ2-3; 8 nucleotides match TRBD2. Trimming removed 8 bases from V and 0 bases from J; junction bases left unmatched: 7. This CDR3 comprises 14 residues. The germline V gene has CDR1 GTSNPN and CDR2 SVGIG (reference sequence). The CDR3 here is CAARRGVSTDTQYF. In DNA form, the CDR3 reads TGTGCCGCACGGCGGGGGGTAAGCACAGATACGCAGTATTTT.

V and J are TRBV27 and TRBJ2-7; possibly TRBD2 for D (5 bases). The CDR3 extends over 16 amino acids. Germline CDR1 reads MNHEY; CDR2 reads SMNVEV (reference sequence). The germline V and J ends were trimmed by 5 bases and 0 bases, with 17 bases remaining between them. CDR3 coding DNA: TGTGCCAGCAGTCCCCGCAGCGGTGGAAGCTCCTACGAGCAGTACTTC. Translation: CASSPRSGGSSYEQYF.

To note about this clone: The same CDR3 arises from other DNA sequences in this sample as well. CDR3 sequence: CASSYSENTEAFF. CDR3 coding DNA: TGTGCCAGCTCATACTCCGAGAACACTGAAGCTTTCTTT. The chain has TRBV18 and TRBJ1-1; D is undetermined. The V gene's germline CDR1 is KGHSH and CDR2 LQKENI. The ends were cut back, 5 bases at V and 1 base at J, with 8 bases in the middle. This CDR3 contains 13 residues.

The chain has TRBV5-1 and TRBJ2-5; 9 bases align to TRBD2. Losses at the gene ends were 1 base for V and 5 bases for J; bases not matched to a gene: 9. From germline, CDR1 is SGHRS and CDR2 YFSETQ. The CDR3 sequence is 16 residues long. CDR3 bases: TGCGCCAGCAGCTTGAGTAGCGGGAGTATTTCGGAGACCCAGTACTTC. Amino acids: CASSLSSGSISETQYF.